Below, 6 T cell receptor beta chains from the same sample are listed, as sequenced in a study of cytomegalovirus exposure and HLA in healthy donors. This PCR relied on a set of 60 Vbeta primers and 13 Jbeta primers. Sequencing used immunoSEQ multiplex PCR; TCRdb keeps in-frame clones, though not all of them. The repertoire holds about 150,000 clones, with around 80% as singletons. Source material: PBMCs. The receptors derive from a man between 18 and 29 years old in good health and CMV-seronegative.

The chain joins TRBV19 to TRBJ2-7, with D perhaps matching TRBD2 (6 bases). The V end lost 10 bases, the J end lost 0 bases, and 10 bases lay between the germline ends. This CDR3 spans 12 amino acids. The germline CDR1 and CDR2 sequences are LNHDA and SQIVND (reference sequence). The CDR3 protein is CATRDVSYEQYF. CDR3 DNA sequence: TGTGCCACGCGGGACGTCTCCTACGAGCAGTACTTC.

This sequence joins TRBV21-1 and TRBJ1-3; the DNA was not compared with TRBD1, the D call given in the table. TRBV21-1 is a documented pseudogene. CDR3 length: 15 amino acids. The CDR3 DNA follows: TGTGCCAGCAGCAAAGGAGGGGAACAGGGAATGACCATATATTTT. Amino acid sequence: CASSKGGEQGMTIYF.

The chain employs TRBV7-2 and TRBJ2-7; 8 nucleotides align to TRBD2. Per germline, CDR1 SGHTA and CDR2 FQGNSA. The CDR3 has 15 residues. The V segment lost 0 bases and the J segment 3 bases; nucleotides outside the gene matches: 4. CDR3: CASSLASGEIYEQYF. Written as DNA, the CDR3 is TGTGCCAGCAGCTTAGCTAGCGGGGAGATCTACGAGCAGTACTTC.

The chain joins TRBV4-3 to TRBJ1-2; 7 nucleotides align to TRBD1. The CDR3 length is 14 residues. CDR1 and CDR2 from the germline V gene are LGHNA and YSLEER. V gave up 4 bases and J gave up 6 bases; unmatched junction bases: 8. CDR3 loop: CASSLYRGSDGYTF. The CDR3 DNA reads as TGCGCCAGCAGCCTTTACAGGGGCTCGGATGGCTACACCTTC.

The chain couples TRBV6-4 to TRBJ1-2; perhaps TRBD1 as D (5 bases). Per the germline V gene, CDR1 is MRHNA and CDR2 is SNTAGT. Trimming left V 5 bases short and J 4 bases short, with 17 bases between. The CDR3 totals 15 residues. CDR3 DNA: TGTGCCAGCAGTCGAGGGGCGGAGGGGACCTATGGCTACACCTTC. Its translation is CASSRGAEGTYGYTF.

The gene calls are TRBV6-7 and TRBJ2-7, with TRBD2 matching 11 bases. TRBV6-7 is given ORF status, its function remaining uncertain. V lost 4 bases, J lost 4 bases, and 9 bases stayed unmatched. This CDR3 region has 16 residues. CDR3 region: CASSSTTSGTSYEQYF. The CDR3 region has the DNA TGTGCCAGCAGTTCGACGACTAGCGGGACTTCGTACGAGCAGTACTTC.